Included here is one T cell receptor beta chain sequence, with context. The antigen is not known. This record belongs to a study of shared clonotypes between healthy human individuals. Points from the study as a whole: In a handful of donors, around 5% of naive CD4 clonotypes appeared in common.

Adult donors, all healthy and HIV-negative, had no recent acute infections or vaccinations. Each sample came from a Caucasian adult donor living in Nashville, Tennessee. The V gene's germline CDR1 is SGHVS and CDR2 FQNEAQ. This CDR3 is built from 14 residues. The V and J ends lost 3 bases and 0 bases respectively, with 9 bases between them. Repertoires were generated with immunoSEQ multiplex PCR, while TCRdb's copy carries only in-frame clones and drops some. The table has about 2.4 million clones, approximately 93% seen once. The clonotype was recovered from a man younger than 35 in good health. Some clones in this sample may be carry-over from other donors' samples. Sequences were obtained from naive CD4+ T cells from PBMCs. Subset denoted: CD45RA+ positively selected. The gene calls are TRBV7-8 and TRBJ2-7; D gene unclear. CDR3 in amino acids: CASSLFLLSYEQYF. CDR3 nucleotide sequence: TGTGCCAGCAGCTTGTTCCTTCTCTCCTACGAGCAGTACTTC.